This T cell receptor beta chain emerged from a study of human T cells and chemical hapten exposure. Study information: Subjects had 2% DPC placed on 2 cm by 2 cm of upper inner arm skin for sensitization. The study lasted 20 to 25 weeks, and patients were dosed weekly with diphenylcyclopropenone on the scalp throughout.

Specified time point: patch test 2, 6 weeks after DPC sensitization. As for treatment: therapeutic diphenylcyclopropenone sensitization with weekly scalp DPC. Total RNA extraction was carried out from unfractionated whole blood. Germline values: CDR1 SQVTM, CDR2 ANQGSEA. V lost 3 bases, J lost 3 bases, and 13 bases stayed unmatched. The CDR3 has 17 residues. TCRdb used MiXCR to reprocess the RACE reads, holding one entry per CDR3 protein. The repertoire holds 35,000 to 45,000 distinct CDR3 sequences, with 8.5% to 10% as singletons. This clonotype was seen a handful of times. Its antigen is undetermined. Study-level results: Alopecia in the donors means their immune response may deviate from healthy people's.

The TCR sequence derives from a young woman with alopecia areata. Some clones in this sample may be carry-over from other donors' samples. V gene TRBV29-1 combines with J gene TRBJ2-1, with 8 bases that match TRBD1. Sample: whole blood, taken in connection with sensitization to the hapten diphenylcyclopropenone (DPC). In DNA form, the CDR3 reads TGCAGCGTTGATTGGCCAGGCGACAGGGGAGACTACAATGAGCAGTTCTTC. This sequence encodes CSVDWPGDRGDYNEQFF.